This T cell receptor (beta chain) originates from a study of identical twins. Study outcomes and limitations: Cross-sectional statistical analysis was relied on for the conclusions, without the same donors being followed.

Each cDNA held unique molecular identifiers, and template switching gave it a universal primer site. Using its own MiXCR run on the 5' RACE reads, TCRdb lists one record per CDR3 protein. The table has 500,000 or so distinct CDR3 sequences, approximately 15% seen once. In regard to this clonotype: Its target is unknown.

This CDR3 spans 11 amino acids. Germline assignment: CDR1 SGHRS and CDR2 YFSETQ. Trimming removed 4 bases from V and 5 bases from J, with 6 bases in between. These data were likewise used in another study, on yellow fever vaccine responses in identical twins.

The source material was CD4+ T cells sorted from blood. This receptor was obtained from a woman between 18 and 30 years old in good health. The genes are TRBV5-1 and TRBJ2-5; D is unclear. The CDR3 loop is CASSGRETQYF. Written as DNA, the CDR3 is TGCGCCAGCAGCGGCCGGGAGACCCAGTACTTC. The variable domain in full, with the rest retrieved from reference TRBV5-1 and TRBJ2-5, is KAGVTQTPRYLIKTRGQQVTLSCSPISGHRSVSWYQQTPGQGLQFLFEYFSETQRNKGNFPGRFSGRQFSNSRSEMNVSTLELGDSALYLCASSGRETQYFGPGTRLLVL.